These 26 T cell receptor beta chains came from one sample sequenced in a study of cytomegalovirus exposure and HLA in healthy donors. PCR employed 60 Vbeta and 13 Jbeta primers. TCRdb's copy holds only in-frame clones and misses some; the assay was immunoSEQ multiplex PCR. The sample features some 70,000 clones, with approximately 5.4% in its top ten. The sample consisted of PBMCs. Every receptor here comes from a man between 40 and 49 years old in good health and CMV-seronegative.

The chain's CDR3 is CASSLSGGRSDEQFF. The CDR3 DNA is TGTGCCAGCAGCTTGAGCGGGGGGCGATCTGATGAGCAGTTCTTC. This chain connects TRBV5-6 to TRBJ2-1; 9 bases are shared with TRBD2. This CDR3 region has 15 residues. After removal of 1 base from V and 8 bases from J, the junction contained 7 bases not matched to a gene. Germline V gives CDR1 SGHDT, CDR2 YYEEEE.

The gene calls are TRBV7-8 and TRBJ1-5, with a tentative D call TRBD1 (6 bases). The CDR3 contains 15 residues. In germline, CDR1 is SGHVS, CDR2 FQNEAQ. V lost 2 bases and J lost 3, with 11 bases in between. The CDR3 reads CASSLSPGDNQPQHF. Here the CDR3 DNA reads TGTGCCAGCAGCTTATCTCCAGGGGACAATCAGCCCCAGCATTTT.

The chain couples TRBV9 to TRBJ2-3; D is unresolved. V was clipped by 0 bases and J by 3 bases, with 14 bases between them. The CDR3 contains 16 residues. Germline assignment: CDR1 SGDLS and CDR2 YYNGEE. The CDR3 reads CASSVGHERNTDTQYF. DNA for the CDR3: TGTGCCAGCAGCGTAGGTCACGAGAGAAATACAGATACGCAGTATTTT.

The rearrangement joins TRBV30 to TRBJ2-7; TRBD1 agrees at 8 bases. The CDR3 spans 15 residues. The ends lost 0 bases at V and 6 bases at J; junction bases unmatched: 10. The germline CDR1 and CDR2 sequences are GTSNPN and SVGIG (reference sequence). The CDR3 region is CAWSVRTGSASEQYF. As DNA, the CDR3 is TGTGCCTGGAGTGTGAGGACAGGGTCGGCTTCCGAGCAGTACTTC.

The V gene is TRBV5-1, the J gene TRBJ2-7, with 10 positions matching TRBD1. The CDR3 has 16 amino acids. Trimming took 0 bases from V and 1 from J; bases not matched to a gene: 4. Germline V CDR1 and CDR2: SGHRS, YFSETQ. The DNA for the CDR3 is TGCGCCAGCAGCTTGGTCGGGGACAGGGGATCCTACGAGCAGTACTTC. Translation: CASSLVGDRGSYEQYF. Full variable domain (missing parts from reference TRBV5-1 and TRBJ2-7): KAGVTQTPRYLIKTRGQQVTLSCSPISGHRSVSWYQQTPGQGLQFLFEYFSETQRNKGNFPGRFSGRQFSNSRSEMNVSTLELGDSALYLCASSLVGDRGSYEQYFGPGTRLTVT.

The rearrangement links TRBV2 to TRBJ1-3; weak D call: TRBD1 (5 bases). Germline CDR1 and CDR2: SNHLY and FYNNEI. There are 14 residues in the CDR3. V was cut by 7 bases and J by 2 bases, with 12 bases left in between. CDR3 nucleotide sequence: TGTGCCAGCAAATTCCAGGGTCCTGGAAACACCATATATTTT. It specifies CASKFQGPGNTIYF.

CDR3 residues: CASSVASRGRNTGELFF. DNA of the CDR3: TGTGCCAGCAGCGTAGCGTCAAGGGGAAGAAACACCGGGGAGCTGTTTTTT. The chain uses TRBV9 and TRBJ2-2; D may be TRBD1 (5 bases). Germline V lookup: CDR1 SGDLS, CDR2 YYNGEE. The length of the CDR3 is 17 residues. V dropped 0 bases and J dropped 2 bases, with 14 bases sitting between them.

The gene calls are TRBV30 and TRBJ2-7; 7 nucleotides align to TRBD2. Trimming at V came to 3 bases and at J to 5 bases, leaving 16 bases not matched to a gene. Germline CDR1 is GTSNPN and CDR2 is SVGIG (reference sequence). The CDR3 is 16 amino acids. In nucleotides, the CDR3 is TGTGCCTGGAGCCTATATAGGGGACTACCCGTGCACGAGCAGTACTTC. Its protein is CAWSLYRGLPVHEQYF. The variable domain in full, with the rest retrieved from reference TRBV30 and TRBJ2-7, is SQTIHQWPATLVQPVGSPLSLECTVEGTSNPNLYWYRQAAGRGLQLLFYSVGIGQISSEVPQNLSASRPQDRQFILSSKKLLLSDSGFYLCAWSLYRGLPVHEQYFGPGTRLTVT.

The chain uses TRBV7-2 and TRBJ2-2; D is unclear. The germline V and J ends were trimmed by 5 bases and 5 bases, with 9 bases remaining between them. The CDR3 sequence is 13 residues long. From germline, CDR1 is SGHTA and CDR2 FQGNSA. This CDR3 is CASSPRLTGELFF. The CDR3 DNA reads TGTGCCAGCAGCCCTCGGTTGACCGGGGAGCTGTTTTTT.

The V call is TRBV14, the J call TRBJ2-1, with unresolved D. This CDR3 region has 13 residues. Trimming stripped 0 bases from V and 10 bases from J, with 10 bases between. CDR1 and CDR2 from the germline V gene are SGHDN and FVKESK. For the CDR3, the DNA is TGTGCCAGCAGCCAAGATCTTTACTCGGAGCAGTTCTTC. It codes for CASSQDLYSEQFF.

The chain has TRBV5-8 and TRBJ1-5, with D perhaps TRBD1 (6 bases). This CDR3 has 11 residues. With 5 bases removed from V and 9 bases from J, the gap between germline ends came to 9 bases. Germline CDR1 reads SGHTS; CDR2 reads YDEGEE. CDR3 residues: CASSPRGPQHF. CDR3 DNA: TGTGCCAGCAGTCCCAGGGGGCCCCAGCATTTT.

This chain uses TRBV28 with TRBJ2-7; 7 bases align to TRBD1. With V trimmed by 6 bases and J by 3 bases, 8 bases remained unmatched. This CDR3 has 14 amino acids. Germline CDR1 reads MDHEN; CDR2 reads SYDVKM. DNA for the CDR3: TGTGCCAGCAGGCGGACAGGCGGCCTCTACGAGCAGTACTTC. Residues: CASRRTGGLYEQYF. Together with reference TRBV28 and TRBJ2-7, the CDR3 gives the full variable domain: DVKVTQSSRYLVKRTGEKVFLECVQDMDHENMFWYRQDPGLGLRLIYFSYDVKMKEKGDIPEGYSVSREKKERFSLILESASTNQTSMYLCASRRTGGLYEQYFGPGTRLTVT.

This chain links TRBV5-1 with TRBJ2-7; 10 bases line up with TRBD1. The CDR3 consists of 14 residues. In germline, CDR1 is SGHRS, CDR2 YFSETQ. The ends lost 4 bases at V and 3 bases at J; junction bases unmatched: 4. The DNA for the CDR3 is TGCGCCAGCAGCCCGGGACAGGGGCGCTACGAGCAGTACTTC. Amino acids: CASSPGQGRYEQYF.

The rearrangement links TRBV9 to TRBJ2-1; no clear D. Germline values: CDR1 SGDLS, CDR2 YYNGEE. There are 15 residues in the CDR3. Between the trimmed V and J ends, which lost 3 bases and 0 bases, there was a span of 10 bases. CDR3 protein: CASSEADSSYNEQFF. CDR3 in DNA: TGTGCCAGCAGCGAGGCGGATAGCTCCTACAATGAGCAGTTCTTC.

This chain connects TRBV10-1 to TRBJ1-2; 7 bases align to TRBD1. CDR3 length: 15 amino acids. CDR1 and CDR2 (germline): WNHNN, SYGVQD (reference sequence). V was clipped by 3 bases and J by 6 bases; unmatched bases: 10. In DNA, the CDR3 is TGCGCCAGCAGTGACGGCAGGGGGGCGATTGATGGCTACACCTTC. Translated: CASSDGRGAIDGYTF.

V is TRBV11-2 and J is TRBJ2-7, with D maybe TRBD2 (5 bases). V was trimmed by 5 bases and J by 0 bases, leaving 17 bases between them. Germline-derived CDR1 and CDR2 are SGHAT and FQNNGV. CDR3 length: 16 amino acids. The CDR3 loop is CASSLVGRASSYEQYF. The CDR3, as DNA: TGTGCCAGCAGCCTAGTTGGGCGGGCGAGCTCCTACGAGCAGTACTTC.

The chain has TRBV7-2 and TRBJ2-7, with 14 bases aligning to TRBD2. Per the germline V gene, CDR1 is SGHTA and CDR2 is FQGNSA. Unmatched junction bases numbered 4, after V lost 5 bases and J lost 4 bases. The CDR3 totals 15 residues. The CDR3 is CASSLRTSGRYEQYF. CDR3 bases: TGTGCCAGCAGCCTTCGGACTAGCGGGAGGTACGAGCAGTACTTC.

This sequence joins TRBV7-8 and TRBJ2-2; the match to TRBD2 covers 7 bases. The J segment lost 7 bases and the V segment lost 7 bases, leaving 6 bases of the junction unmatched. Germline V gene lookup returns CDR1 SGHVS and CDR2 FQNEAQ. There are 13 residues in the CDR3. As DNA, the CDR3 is TGTGCCAGCACCCCCGGGGGGAGCGGGGAGCTGTTTTTT. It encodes CASTPGGSGELFF.

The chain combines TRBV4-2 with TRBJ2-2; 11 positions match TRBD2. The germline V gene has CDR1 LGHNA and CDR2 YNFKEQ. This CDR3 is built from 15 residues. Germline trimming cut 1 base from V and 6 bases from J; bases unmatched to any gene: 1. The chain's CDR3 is CASSQASGGSGELFF. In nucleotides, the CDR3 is TGTGCCAGCAGCCAAGCTAGCGGGGGGTCCGGGGAGCTGTTTTTT.

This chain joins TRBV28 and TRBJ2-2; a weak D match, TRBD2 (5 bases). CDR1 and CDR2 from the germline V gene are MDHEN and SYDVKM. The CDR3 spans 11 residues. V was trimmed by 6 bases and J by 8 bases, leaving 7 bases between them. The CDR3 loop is CASRLGGELFF. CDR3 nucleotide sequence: TGTGCCAGCAGACTAGGGGGGGAGCTGTTTTTT.

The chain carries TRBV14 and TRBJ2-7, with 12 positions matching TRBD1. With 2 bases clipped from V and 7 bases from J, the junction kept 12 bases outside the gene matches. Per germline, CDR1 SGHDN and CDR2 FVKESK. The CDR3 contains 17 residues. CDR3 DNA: TGTGCCAGCAGCCAAACCTATGCCGGGACAGGGGGCGAAGAGCAGTACTTC. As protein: CASSQTYAGTGGEEQYF.

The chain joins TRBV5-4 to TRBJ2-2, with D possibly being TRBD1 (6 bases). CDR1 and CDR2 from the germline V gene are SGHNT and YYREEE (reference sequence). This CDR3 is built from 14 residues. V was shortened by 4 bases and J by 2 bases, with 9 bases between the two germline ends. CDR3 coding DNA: TGTGCCAGCAGCCCGGACAGTAACACCGGGGAGCTGTTTTTT. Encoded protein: CASSPDSNTGELFF.

The chain's CDR3 is CASSPGQRSQPQHF. CDR3 bases: TGCGCCAGCAGTCCGGGACAGAGGAGCCAGCCCCAGCATTTT. V and J are TRBV10-2 and TRBJ1-5, with 7 positions matching TRBD1. The CDR3 is made up of 14 amino acids. J lost 7 bases, V lost 5 bases, and 8 bases had no gene match. Germline V lookup: CDR1 WSHSY, CDR2 SAAADI.

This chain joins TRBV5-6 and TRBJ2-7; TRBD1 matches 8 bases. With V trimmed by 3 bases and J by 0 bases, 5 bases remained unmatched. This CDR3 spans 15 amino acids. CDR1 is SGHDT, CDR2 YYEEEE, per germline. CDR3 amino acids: CASSSRDRPSYEQYF. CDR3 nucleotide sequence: TGTGCCAGCAGCTCCCGGGACAGGCCCTCCTACGAGCAGTACTTC.

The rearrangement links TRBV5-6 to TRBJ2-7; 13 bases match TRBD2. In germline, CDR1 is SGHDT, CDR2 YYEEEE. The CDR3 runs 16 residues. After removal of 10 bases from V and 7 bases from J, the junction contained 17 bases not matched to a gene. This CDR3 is CASSVGLAGVWGEQYF. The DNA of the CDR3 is TGTGCCTCGTCCGTAGGACTAGCGGGAGTGTGGGGTGAGCAGTACTTC.

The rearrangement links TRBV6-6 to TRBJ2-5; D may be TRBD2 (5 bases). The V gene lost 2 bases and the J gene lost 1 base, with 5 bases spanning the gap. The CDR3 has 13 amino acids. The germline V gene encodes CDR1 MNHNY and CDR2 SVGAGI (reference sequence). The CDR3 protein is CASSYRGQETQYF. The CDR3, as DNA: TGTGCCAGCAGTTACCGGGGCCAAGAGACCCAGTACTTC.